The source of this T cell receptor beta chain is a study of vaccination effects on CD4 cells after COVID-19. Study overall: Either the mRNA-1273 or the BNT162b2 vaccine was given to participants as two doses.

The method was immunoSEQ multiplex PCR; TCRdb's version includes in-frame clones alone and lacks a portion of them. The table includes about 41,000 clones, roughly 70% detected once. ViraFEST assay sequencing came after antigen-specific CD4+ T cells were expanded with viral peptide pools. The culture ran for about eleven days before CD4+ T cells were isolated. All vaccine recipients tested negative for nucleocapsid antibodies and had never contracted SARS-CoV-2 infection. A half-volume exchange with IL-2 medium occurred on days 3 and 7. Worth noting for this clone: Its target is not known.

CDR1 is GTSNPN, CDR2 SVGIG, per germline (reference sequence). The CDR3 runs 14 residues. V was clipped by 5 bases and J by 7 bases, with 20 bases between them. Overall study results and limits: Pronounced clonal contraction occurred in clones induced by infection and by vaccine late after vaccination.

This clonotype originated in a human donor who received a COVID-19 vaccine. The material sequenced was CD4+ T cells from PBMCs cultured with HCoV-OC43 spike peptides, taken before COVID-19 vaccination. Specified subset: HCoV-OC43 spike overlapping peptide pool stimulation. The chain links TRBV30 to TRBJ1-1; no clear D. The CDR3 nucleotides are TGTGCCTGGTTCGTAAAAGGGCGGATCAGTGAAGCTTTCTTT. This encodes CAWFVKGRISEAFF.